The 6 T cell receptor beta chains below were found in one sample sequenced in a study of cytomegalovirus exposure and HLA in healthy donors (dated by TCRdb to 2015 to 2018). Library prep was done by the immunoSEQ multiplex PCR assay. A mixture of 60 forward primers for TCR Vbeta segments and 13 reverse primers for TCR Jbeta segments was used in the multiplex PCR. The table comes from immuneACCESS by way of TCRdb, which keeps in-frame sequences with V and J called. Part of the clones is missing from these tables; in studies checked, under half for an unresolved V gene and the rest for unknown reasons. The sample contains under 150,000 clones, about 73% of them found a single time. The ten largest account for about 3% of the sample. What was sequenced was PBMCs. The receptors stem from a man aged 40-55 years in good health and CMV-seropositive.

The chain recombines TRBV15 with TRBJ2-3; the D gene is possibly TRBD1 (6 bases). The V end was cut by 6 bases, the J end by 8 bases, with 18 bases between. The CDR3 consists of 14 residues. Germline V gene sequence: CDR1 LNHNV, CDR2 YYDKDF (reference sequence). The CDR3 DNA sequence: TGTGCCACCAGGGCTACCAACAGGGAAGGTACGCAGTATTTT. Amino acids: CATRATNREGTQYF.

As DNA, the CDR3 is TGCGCCAGCAGCGTCGGACAGGCCAATGAGCAGTTCTTC. This encodes CASSVGQANEQFF. The chain employs TRBV5-1 and TRBJ2-1; 7 bases align to TRBD1. CDR3 length: 13 residues. In germline, CDR1 is SGHRS, CDR2 YFSETQ. The junction had 4 bases not matched to a gene; V was cut back by 4 bases and J by 6 bases.

This clone has a handful of counts. The CDR3 coding sequence is TGCGCCAGCGCTAAAAGCGGGAGTACCTTAGATGAGCAGTTCTTC. Protein sequence: CASAKSGSTLDEQFF. The chain carries TRBV4-3 and TRBJ2-1, with TRBD2 matching 8 bases. Germline CDR1 and CDR2: LGHNA and YSLEER. This CDR3 region has 15 residues. The junction had 14 bases not matched to a gene; V was cut back by 8 bases and J by 8 bases.

V is TRBV28 and J is TRBJ1-1, with D hard to call. This CDR3 region has 15 residues. The germline V gene encodes CDR1 MDHEN and CDR2 SYDVKM. The V end lost 4 bases, the J end lost 11 bases, and 23 bases lay between the germline ends. The CDR3 region is CASSSPPGFATTAFF. The CDR3 nucleotides are TGTGCCAGCAGTTCACCGCCGGGATTTGCGACAACGGCTTTCTTT.

The V and J genes are TRBV10-1 and TRBJ2-5; 7 bases match TRBD2. With 8 bases clipped from V and 11 bases from J, the junction kept 14 bases outside the gene matches. Germline assignment: CDR1 WNHNN and CDR2 SYGVQD (reference sequence). The CDR3 spans 13 residues. Here the CDR3 reads CASAVGRETKQYF. Written as DNA, the CDR3 is TGCGCCAGCGCTGTAGGGCGGGAGACCAAGCAGTACTTC.

J is TRBJ2-7 and V is TRBV5-5, with D tentatively TRBD2 (5 bases). CDR1 and CDR2 (germline): SGHKS, YYEKEE (reference sequence). V was pared by 4 bases and J by 2 bases, with 13 bases between. This CDR3 comprises 14 residues. CDR3 sequence reads: CASSEAGLPYEQYF. Here the CDR3 DNA reads TGTGCCAGCAGCGAGGCGGGTCTTCCCTACGAGCAGTACTTC.